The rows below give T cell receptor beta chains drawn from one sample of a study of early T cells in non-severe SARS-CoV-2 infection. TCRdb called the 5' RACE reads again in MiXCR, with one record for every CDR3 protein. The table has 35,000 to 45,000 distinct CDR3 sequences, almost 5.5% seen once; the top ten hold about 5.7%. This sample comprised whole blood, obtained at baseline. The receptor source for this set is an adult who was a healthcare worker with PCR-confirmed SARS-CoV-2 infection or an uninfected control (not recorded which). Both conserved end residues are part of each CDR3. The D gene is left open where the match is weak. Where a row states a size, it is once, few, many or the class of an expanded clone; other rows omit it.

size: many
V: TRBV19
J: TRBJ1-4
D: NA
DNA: TGTGCCAGTAGTACCGGACTGATTAATGAAAAACTGTTTTTT
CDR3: CASSTGLINEKLFF

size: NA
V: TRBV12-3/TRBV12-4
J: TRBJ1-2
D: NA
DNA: TGTGCCAGCACCCCGGGACGGAGAAATAGCTATGGCTACACCTTC
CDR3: CASTPGRRNSYGYTF

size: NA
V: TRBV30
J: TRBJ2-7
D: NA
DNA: TGTGCCTGGAGTGTTTACCGCGAGCAGTACTTC
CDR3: CAWSVYREQYF

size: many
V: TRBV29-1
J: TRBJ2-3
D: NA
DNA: TGCAGCCTCAAAGGGGGGACAGCAACTAGCACAGATACGCAGTATTTT
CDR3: CSLKGGTATSTDTQYF

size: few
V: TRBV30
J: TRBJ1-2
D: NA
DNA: TGTGCCTGGAGTCCGAAAGGATCCCATGGCTACACCTTC
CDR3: CAWSPKGSHGYTF

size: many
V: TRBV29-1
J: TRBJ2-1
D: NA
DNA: TGCAGCGTTGTCAGCAATGAGCAGTTCTTC
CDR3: CSVVSNEQFF

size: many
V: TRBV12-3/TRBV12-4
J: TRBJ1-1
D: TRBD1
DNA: TGTGCCAGCAGTCCATCCAGGGGGGGGCTGAGCACTGAAGCTTTCTTT
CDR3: CASSPSRGGLSTEAFF

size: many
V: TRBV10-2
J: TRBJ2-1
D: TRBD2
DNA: TGCGCCAGCAGATTAGCGGGAGCCGTTCTTGAGCAGTTCTTC
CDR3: CASRLAGAVLEQFF

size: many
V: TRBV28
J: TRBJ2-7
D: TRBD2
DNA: TGTGCCAGCGGCGGGAGGGCCAGGGAGCAGTACTTC
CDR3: CASGGRAREQYF

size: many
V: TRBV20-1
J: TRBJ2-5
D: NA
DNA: TGCAGTGCTAGTATATTGGCCGAGACCCAGTACTTC
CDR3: CSASILAETQYF

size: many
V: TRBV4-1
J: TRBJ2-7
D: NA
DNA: TGCGCCAGCAGCCAAGGGTCTGGCGTTAGCTCCTACGAGCAGTACTTC
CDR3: CASSQGSGVSSYEQYF

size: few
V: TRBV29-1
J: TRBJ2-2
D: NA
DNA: TGCAGCGTTGTGGAATCCACCGGGGAGCTGTTTTTT
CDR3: CSVVESTGELFF

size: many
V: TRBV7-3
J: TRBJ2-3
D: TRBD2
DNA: TGTGCCAGCAGCCCGCAGACTAGCGGGAGTAGGACAGATACGCAGTATTTT
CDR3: CASSPQTSGSRTDTQYF

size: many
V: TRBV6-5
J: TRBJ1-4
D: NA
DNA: TGTGCCAGCAGTTACAGCCCCAATCACGCTAATGAAAAACTGTTTTTT
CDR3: CASSYSPNHANEKLFF

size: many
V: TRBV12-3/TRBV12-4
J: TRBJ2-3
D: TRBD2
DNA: TGTGCCAGCAGTTTCGGACTAGCGATGAGAGATACGCAGTATTTT
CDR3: CASSFGLAMRDTQYF

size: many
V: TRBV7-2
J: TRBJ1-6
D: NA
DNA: TGTGCCAGCAGCCCACGATCTAGATCACCCCTCCACTTT
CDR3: CASSPRSRSPLHF

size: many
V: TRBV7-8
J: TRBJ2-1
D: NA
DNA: TGTGCCAGCAGCTTAAACGCGGGCCTAGCCTATTACAATGAGCAGTTCTTC
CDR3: CASSLNAGLAYYNEQFF

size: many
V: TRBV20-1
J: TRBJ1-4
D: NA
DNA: TGCAGTGCCCCAAGGACAGCACAAAATGAAAAACTGTTTTTT
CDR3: CSAPRTAQNEKLFF

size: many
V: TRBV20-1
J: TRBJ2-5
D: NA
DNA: TGCAGTGCTAGATTAGGTCGAGTTAGGTACCAAGAGACCCAGTACTTC
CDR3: CSARLGRVRYQETQYF

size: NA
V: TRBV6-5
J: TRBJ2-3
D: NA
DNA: TGTGCCAGCAGTTCCGACAGCACAGATACGCAGTATTTT
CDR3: CASSSDSTDTQYF

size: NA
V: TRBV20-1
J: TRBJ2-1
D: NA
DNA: TGCAGTGCTAGAGGAGGGAGAAGTCTAGCCTACAATGAGCAGTTCTTC
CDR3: CSARGGRSLAYNEQFF

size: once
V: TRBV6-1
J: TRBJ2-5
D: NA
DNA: TGTGCCAGCGGTGTCAGGGGAGGGAACCAGTACTTC
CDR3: CASGVRGGNQYF

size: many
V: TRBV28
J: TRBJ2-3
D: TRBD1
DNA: TGTGCCAGCAGTTTACAGGGACAGGGGGCAGATACGCAGTATTTT
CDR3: CASSLQGQGADTQYF

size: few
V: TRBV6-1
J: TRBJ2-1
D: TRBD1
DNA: TGTGCCAGCAGTGAATCCCACAGGGGGCGTTGGGATGAGCAGTTCTTC
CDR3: CASSESHRGRWDEQFF

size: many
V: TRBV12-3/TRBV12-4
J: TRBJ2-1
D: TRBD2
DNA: TGTGCCAGCAGTTTAAGCGGGACCTACAATGAGCAGTTCTTC
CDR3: CASSLSGTYNEQFF

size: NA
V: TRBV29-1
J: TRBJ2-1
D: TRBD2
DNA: TGCAGCTCTTCGGGGGGGCTTGGGATAAACAATGAGCAGTTCTTC
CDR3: CSSSGGLGINNEQFF

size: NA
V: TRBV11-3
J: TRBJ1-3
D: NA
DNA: TGTGCCAGCAGCATAGTCTCTGAAAACACCATATATTTT
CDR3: CASSIVSENTIYF

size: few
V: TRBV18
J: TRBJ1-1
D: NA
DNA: TGTGCCAGCTCACCCCTAGGACTACCGAACGGGAACACTGAAGCTTTCTTT
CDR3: CASSPLGLPNGNTEAFF

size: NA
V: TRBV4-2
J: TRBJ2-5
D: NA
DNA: TGTGCCAGCAGCCAGCCTTTCCCCCCAGTAGCGGAAACACAAGAGACCCAGTACTTC
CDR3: CASSQPFPPVAETQETQYF

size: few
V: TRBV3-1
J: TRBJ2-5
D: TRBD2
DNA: TGTGCCAGCAGCCACGCCCCGGGACTAGCGGGAAAAGAGACCCAGTACTTC
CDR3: CASSHAPGLAGKETQYF

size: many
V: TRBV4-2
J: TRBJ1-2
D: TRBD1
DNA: TGTGCCAGCAGCCAACGAACCGGGACAGGCTCTGGCTACACCTTC
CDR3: CASSQRTGTGSGYTF

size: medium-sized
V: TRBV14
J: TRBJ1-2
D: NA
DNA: TGTGCCAGCAGCCAAACACGTAACTATGGCTACACCTTC
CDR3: CASSQTRNYGYTF

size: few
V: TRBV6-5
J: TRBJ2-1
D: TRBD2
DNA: TGTGCCAGCAGTTACCAACTCCCGGGACTAGCGGGAATCTACAATGAGCAGTTCTTC
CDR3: CASSYQLPGLAGIYNEQFF

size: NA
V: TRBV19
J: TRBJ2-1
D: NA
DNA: TGTGCCAGTAGGGAAACCGGGACCTTCTTTGTTGAGCAGTTCTTC
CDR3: CASRETGTFFVEQFF

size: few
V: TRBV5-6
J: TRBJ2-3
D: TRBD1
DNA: TGTGCCAGCAGCCCCGGGATCGACAGGGTGGTCACAGATACGCAGTATTTT
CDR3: CASSPGIDRVVTDTQYF

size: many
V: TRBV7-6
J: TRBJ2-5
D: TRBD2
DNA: TGTGCCAGCAGCTTCGGGAGGGGGGGCCAAGAGACCCAGTACTTC
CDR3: CASSFGRGGQETQYF

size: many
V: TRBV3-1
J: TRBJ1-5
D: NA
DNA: TGTGCCAGCAGCCAAGATCATACTGCTGGTCAGCCCCAGCATTTT
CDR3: CASSQDHTAGQPQHF

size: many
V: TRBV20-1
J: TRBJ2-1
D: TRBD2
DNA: TGCAGTGCCCAAGACTCAACCGGGACTAGCGGGAGAAACGAGCAGTTCTTC
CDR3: CSAQDSTGTSGRNEQFF

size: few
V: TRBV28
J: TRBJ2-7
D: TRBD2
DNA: TGTGCCAGCAGTTTACCTAGCGGGACCGAGCAGTACTTC
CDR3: CASSLPSGTEQYF

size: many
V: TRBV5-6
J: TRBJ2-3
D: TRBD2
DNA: TGTGCCAGCAGTGGCGGGCTAGCGGGAGGTCGAAGCACAGATACGCAGTATTTT
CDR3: CASSGGLAGGRSTDTQYF

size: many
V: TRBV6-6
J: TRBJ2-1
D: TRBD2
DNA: TGTGCCAGCAGCCTCGTAGCGGGGGGTTACAATGAGCAGTTCTTC
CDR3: CASSLVAGGYNEQFF

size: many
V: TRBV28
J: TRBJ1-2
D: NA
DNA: TGTGCCAGCAGTTTATACCTACAGGCCTATGGCTACACCTTC
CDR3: CASSLYLQAYGYTF

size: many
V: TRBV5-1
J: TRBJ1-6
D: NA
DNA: TGCGCCAGCACCGTCGGCCTCATGGATAATTCACCCCTCCACTTT
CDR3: CASTVGLMDNSPLHF

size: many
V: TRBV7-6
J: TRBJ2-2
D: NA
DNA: TGTGCCAGCAGCCTTGGGGGGTTCAGCACCGGGGAGCTGTTTTTT
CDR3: CASSLGGFSTGELFF